This TCR beta chain was documented in a study of cytomegalovirus exposure and HLA in healthy donors. A remark on this clone: The target antigen is unknown.

The study, taken as a whole, reports: Later analysis associated a missense DCLRE1C variant with TCR beta V- and J-gene trimming.

The PCR used 60 Vbeta and 13 Jbeta primers. Method: immunoSEQ multiplex PCR; TCRdb's copy keeps in-frame clones and lacks some. Of 84,000 or so clones listed, under 80% are singletons. Sequenced input: PBMCs. The receptor was isolated from a boy aged 5-17 years in good health and CMV-seronegative.

The CDR3 spells CASSSPPGLSEAFF. In nucleotides, the CDR3 is TGTGCCAGCAGTTCCCCGCCGGGACTATCTGAAGCTTTCTTT. This sequence joins TRBV27 and TRBJ1-1, with D possibly TRBD1 on 5 matching bases. Trimming removed 4 bases at V and 6 bases at J, with 15 bases between. Germline assignment: CDR1 MNHEY and CDR2 SMNVEV (reference sequence). The CDR3 length is 14 residues.